The 3 T cell receptor beta chains below come from one sample, sequenced in a study of beta chain features in type 1 diabetes. Points from the study as a whole: Within each of all four CD4+ subsets, Type 1 diabetes patients had TCRB CDR3s that were moderately but significantly shorter.

These receptors' antigens are unknown. Sequencing targeted expressed TCRB transcripts, as all isolated RNA had been reverse transcribed. Here immunoSEQ multiplex PCR was the method, and the copy in TCRdb shows in-frame clones only, minus some. Of around 600,000 clones in the sample, 9.5% to 15% were seen once. The specimen was naive CD4+ T cells from blood. These receptors all come from a man aged 30 to 39 with type 1 diabetes.

The V gene is TRBV18, the J gene TRBJ2-3; 9 nucleotides align to TRBD2. V lost 5 bases, J lost 3 bases, and 3 bases stayed unmatched. Germline V gene sequence: CDR1 KGHSH, CDR2 LQKENI. The CDR3 runs 14 residues. CDR3 region: CASSRSGGTDTQYF. The CDR3 DNA reads as TGTGCCAGCTCAAGGAGCGGGGGGACAGATACGCAGTATTTT.

This clone showed up just a few times. The same CDR3 also results from other DNA sequences found in this sample. V usage is TRBV9 and J usage is TRBJ2-1; TRBD2 might be the D (6 bases). The CDR3 is 14 amino acids. Trimming removed 3 bases at V and 0 bases at J, with 7 bases between. CDR1 SGDLS and CDR2 YYNGEE come from the germline V gene. The CDR3 DNA reads TGTGCCAGCAGCGCCGGGGGCTCCTACAATGAGCAGTTCTTC. It is translated as CASSAGGSYNEQFF.

Only a few counts were recorded for this clone. The V call is TRBV14, the J call TRBJ1-2, with TRBD1 matching 8 bases. The CDR3 extends over 14 amino acids. V gave up 4 bases and J gave up 4 bases; unmatched junction bases: 5. Germline V gene data show CDR1 as SGHDN and CDR2 as FVKESK. CDR3 residues: CASSPGTGFYGYTF. CDR3 nucleotides: TGTGCCAGCAGCCCGGGGACAGGATTCTATGGCTACACCTTC.